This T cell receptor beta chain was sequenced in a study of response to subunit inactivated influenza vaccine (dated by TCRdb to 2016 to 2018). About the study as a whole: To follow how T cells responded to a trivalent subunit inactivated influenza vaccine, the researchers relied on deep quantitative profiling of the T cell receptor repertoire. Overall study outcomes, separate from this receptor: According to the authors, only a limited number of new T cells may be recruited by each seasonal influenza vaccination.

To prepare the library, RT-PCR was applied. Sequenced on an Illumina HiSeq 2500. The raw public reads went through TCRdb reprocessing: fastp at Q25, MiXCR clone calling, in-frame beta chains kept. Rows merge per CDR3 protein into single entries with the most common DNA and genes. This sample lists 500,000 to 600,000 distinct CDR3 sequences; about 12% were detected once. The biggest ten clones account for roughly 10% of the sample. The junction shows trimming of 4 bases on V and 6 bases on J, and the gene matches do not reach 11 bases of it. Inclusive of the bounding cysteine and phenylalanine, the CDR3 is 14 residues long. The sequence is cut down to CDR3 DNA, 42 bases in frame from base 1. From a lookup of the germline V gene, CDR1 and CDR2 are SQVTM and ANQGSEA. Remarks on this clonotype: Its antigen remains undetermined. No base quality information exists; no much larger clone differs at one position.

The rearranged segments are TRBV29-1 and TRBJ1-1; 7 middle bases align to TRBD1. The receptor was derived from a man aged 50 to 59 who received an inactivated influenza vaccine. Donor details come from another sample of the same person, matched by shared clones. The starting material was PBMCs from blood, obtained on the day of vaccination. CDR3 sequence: CSVAVGQPGAEAFF. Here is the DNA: TGCAGCGTTGCCGTGGGACAGCCCGGCGCTGAAGCTTTCTTT.